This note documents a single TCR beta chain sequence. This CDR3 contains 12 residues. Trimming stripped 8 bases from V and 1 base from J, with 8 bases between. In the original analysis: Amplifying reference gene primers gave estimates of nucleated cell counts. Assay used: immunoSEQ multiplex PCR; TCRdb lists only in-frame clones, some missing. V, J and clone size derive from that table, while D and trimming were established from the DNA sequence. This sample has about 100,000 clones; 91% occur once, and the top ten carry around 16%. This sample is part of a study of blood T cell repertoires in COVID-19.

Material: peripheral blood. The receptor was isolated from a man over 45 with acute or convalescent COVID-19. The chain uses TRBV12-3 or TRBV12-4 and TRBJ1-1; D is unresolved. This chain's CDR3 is CASLNTNTEAFF. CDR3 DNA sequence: TGTGCCAGCCTAAATACGAACACTGAAGCTTTCTTT.